This TCR beta chain was found in a study of cytomegalovirus exposure and HLA in healthy donors. On the study more broadly: Around 180 million T cells yielded around 120 million unique TCR beta sequences in earlier analysis. Across around 400 genotyped donors, about 80% landed in the Caucasian-associated ancestry cluster.

13 Jbeta primers and 60 Vbeta primers were used for the PCR. Generated by immunoSEQ multiplex PCR, the TCRdb table keeps only in-frame clones and is missing some. The sample has 150,000 or so clones; 75% to 90% are singletons. Study-wide findings and caveats: In a later analysis, across HLA loci, associated TCR counts were highest for DRB1, lowest for HLA-C. Usually a TCR sequence was rare, but some public TCRs were found in many donors.

On this clone: Its antigen is still unknown.

The sequencing input was PBMCs. The receptor's source is a male donor in good health and CMV-seropositive.

In DNA, the CDR3 is TGCGCCAGCAGCCCAGGGACAGGGACGGAAGAGACCCAGTACTTC. Translating it yields CASSPGTGTEETQYF. J is TRBJ2-5 and V is TRBV5-1; 9 bases fit TRBD1. In germline, CDR1 is SGHRS, CDR2 YFSETQ. The CDR3 runs 15 residues. Germline trimming cut 4 bases from V and 3 bases from J; bases unmatched to any gene: 7.